The clone carrying this T cell receptor (beta chain) turned up a few times. The CDR3 spans 14 residues. Trimming cost V 3 bases and J 2 bases; bases outside gene matches: 4. The germline CDR1 and CDR2 sequences are DFQATT and SNEGSKA (reference sequence). Alongside a J-beta primer mix, a sample-barcoded 5' primer served in a second PCR lasting roughly 6 to 11 cycles. TCRdb fed the 5' RACE reads into MiXCR, producing one record per CDR3 protein. The sample lists more than 550,000 distinct CDR3 sequences, about 24% seen once, with about 20% in the top ten. This sample stems from a study of blood T cells in healthy people across ages.

The rearrangement joins TRBV20-1 to TRBJ1-5, with TRBD1 identical over 7 bases. Sequencing was performed on blood. The sequence came from a man between 65 and 85 years old in good health. The DNA of the CDR3 is TGCAGTGCTAGTACAGGGGCCGGCAATCAGCCCCAGCATTTT. This translates into CSASTGAGNQPQHF.